Below are 28 T cell receptor beta chains sequenced from a single sample in a study of blood T cell repertoires in COVID-19. Sequencing used immunoSEQ multiplex PCR; TCRdb keeps in-frame clones, though not all of them. The table shows roughly 570,000 clones, with roughly 89% occurring only once. Sequencing was carried out using peripheral blood. These receptor sequences come from a woman in her fifties or sixties with COVID-19, enrolled during active disease.

The rearrangement links TRBV10-3 to TRBJ1-6, with D tentatively TRBD1 (5 bases). Per germline, CDR1 ENHRY and CDR2 SYGVKD. Trimming shortened V by 10 bases and J by 0 bases, and 13 bases separated the two germline ends. The CDR3 extends over 15 amino acids. The CDR3 here is CASTDSSSYNSPLHF. The CDR3, as DNA: TGTGCCAGTACCGACAGTAGCTCCTATAATTCACCCCTCCACTTT.

V usage is TRBV18 and J usage is TRBJ2-1, with 12 bases matching TRBD1. The CDR3 is 15 residues long. Germline assignment: CDR1 KGHSH and CDR2 LQKENI. Germline trimming cut 4 bases from V and 9 bases from J; bases unmatched to any gene: 7. CDR3 sequence: CASSQMGQGASEQFF. CDR3 sequence (DNA): TGTGCCAGCTCACAAATGGGACAGGGGGCGAGTGAGCAGTTCTTC.

This sequence joins TRBV11-2 and TRBJ1-1, with no clear D. The germline V gene has CDR1 SGHAT and CDR2 FQNNGV. V shed 1 base and J shed 5 bases, with 11 bases lying between them. The CDR3 runs to 14 residues. CDR3 sequence reads: CASSLASGKTEAFF. DNA for the CDR3: TGTGCCAGCAGCTTAGCTTCCGGGAAAACTGAAGCTTTCTTT.

This chain links TRBV20-1 with TRBJ1-4, with D hard to call. CDR3 length: 13 residues. The V gene's germline CDR1 is DFQATT and CDR2 SNEGSKA (reference sequence). Trimming removed 3 bases at V and 5 bases at J, with 10 bases between. The CDR3 coding sequence is TGCAGTGCTAGTAAGCGAGGGAATGAAAAACTGTTTTTT. Protein sequence: CSASKRGNEKLFF.

About this clone itself: This sample includes further DNA sequences coding for the same CDR3. The J gene is TRBJ1-2, the V gene TRBV5-1; D is undetermined. Per germline, CDR1 SGHRS and CDR2 YFSETQ. V lost 4 bases and J lost 4, with 11 bases in between. The CDR3 covers 13 residues. Written as DNA, the CDR3 is TGCGCCAGCAGCCTACCCCATGGCTATGGCTACACCTTC. This gives the protein CASSLPHGYGYTF.

The chain uses TRBV4-1 and TRBJ1-5, with TRBD1 matching over 7 bases. Germline lookup yields CDR1 MGHRA and CDR2 YSYEKL. V shed 1 base, J shed 4 bases, and the junction held 4 bases outside the gene matches. The CDR3 has 15 amino acids. The CDR3, as DNA: TGCGCCAGCAGCCAAGCGGACAGGACGAATCAGCCCCAGCATTTT. It encodes CASSQADRTNQPQHF.

The table lists this clone with a few counts. The chain links TRBV7-9 to TRBJ1-1, with 10 bases that match TRBD1. Germline trimming cut 5 bases from V and 3 bases from J; bases unmatched to any gene: 6. The CDR3 sequence is 15 residues long. Germline V gene sequence: CDR1 SEHNR, CDR2 FQNEAQ (reference sequence). This chain's CDR3 is CASSPGGQGHTEAFF. The CDR3 nucleotides read TGTGCCAGCAGCCCCGGGGGACAGGGGCACACTGAAGCTTTCTTT.

The chain joins TRBV6-2 or TRBV6-3 to TRBJ2-5, with 9 positions matching TRBD2. Germline V gives CDR1 MNHEY, CDR2 SVGEGT. The J segment lost 4 bases and the V segment lost 2 bases, leaving 5 bases of the junction unmatched. The CDR3 spans 15 residues. This CDR3 is CASSYERGARETQYF. In nucleotides, the CDR3 is TGTGCCAGCAGTTACGAGCGGGGGGCCAGAGAGACCCAGTACTTC.

The rearrangement links TRBV5-1 to TRBJ1-4, with TRBD1 matching over 9 bases. Germline lookup yields CDR1 SGHRS and CDR2 YFSETQ. After removal of 4 bases from V and 7 bases from J, the junction contained 5 bases not matched to a gene. CDR3 length: 14 amino acids. The CDR3 region is CASSVDRGFEKLFF. CDR3 bases: TGCGCCAGCAGCGTGGACAGGGGATTTGAAAAACTGTTTTTT.

V is TRBV15 and J is TRBJ2-7, with 11 bases identical to TRBD2. The V gene's germline CDR1 is LNHNV and CDR2 YYDKDF (reference sequence). CDR3 length: 15 amino acids. V trimming: 3 bases; J trimming: 3 bases; junction bases outside the gene matches: 4. The CDR3 bases are TGTGCCACCAGCAGGACTAGCGGGGCGGACTACGAGCAGTACTTC. This gives the protein CATSRTSGADYEQYF.

The chain links TRBV7-3 to TRBJ2-2; D might be TRBD2 (5 bases). V was shortened by 5 bases and J by 2 bases, with 21 bases between the two germline ends. The germline V gene has CDR1 SGHTA and CDR2 FQGTGA. The length of the CDR3 is 18 residues. The CDR3 loop reads CASSPRSRTALNTGELFF. For the CDR3, the DNA is TGTGCCAGCAGCCCCAGATCGAGGACTGCACTAAACACCGGGGAGCTGTTTTTT.

A single count supports this clone. The J gene is TRBJ1-1, the V gene TRBV19; D ambiguous. The CDR3 runs 14 residues. With 3 bases removed from V and 3 bases from J, the gap between germline ends came to 11 bases. The germline CDR1 and CDR2 sequences are LNHDA and SQIVND (reference sequence). The CDR3 DNA reads TGTGCCAGTAGTATTAATTCCGGGGACACTGAAGCTTTCTTT. Encoded protein: CASSINSGDTEAFF.

The rearrangement links TRBV19 to TRBJ2-7; TRBD2 aligns across 9 bases. Germline lookup yields CDR1 LNHDA and CDR2 SQIVND (reference sequence). V trimming: 3 bases; J trimming: 3 bases; junction bases outside the gene matches: 6. The CDR3 has 15 amino acids. The CDR3 reads CASSMGLAGLYEQYF. CDR3 nucleotides: TGTGCCAGTAGTATGGGCCTAGCGGGGCTCTACGAGCAGTACTTC.

This chain links TRBV5-1 with TRBJ2-5; tentative D call: TRBD1 (6 bases). The CDR3 sequence is 13 residues long. Trimming removed 4 bases at V and 5 bases at J, with 12 bases between. Germline-derived CDR1 and CDR2 are SGHRS and YFSETQ. Here the CDR3 reads CASSRFRGETQYF. For the CDR3, the DNA is TGCGCCAGCAGCCGTTTTAGGGGGGAGACCCAGTACTTC.

The chain combines TRBV30 with TRBJ1-1; possible D gene TRBD1, 5 bases. The CDR3 loop spans 11 amino acids. Germline-derived CDR1 and CDR2 are GTSNPN and SVGIG (reference sequence). Trimming pared 2 bases from V and 7 bases from J, leaving 8 bases between. CDR3 protein: CAWSRQHEAFF. CDR3 sequence (DNA): TGTGCCTGGAGTAGACAGCATGAAGCTTTCTTT. The full variable domain, rest sourced from reference TRBV30 and TRBJ1-1, is SQTIHQWPATLVQPVGSPLSLECTVEGTSNPNLYWYRQAAGRGLQLLFYSVGIGQISSEVPQNLSASRPQDRQFILSSKKLLLSDSGFYLCAWSRQHEAFFGQGTRLTVV.

The V gene is TRBV7-8, the J gene TRBJ1-6; no firm D call. This CDR3 is built from 15 residues. Deletions cut 1 base from V and 3 bases from J, with 7 bases between. Looked up from germline, CDR1 is SGHVS and CDR2 is FQNEAQ. CDR3 loop: CASSLERDYNSPLHF. CDR3 nucleotides: TGTGCCAGCAGCTTAGAGAGGGACTATAATTCACCCCTCCACTTT.

The chain employs TRBV6-6 and TRBJ1-5; 7 bases are shared with TRBD1. CDR1 and CDR2 from the germline V gene are MNHNY and SVGAGI (reference sequence). CDR3 length equals 12 residues. J was trimmed by 7 bases and V by 10 bases; bases with no gene match: 7. The CDR3 nucleotides are TGTGCCACCCGACAGGGTTCCCAGCCCCAGCATTTT. Its translation is CATRQGSQPQHF.

This clone was detected once. J is TRBJ1-1 and V is TRBV3-1 (or the pseudogene TRBV3-2); D uncertain. The CDR3 has 14 amino acids. Germline V lookup: CDR1 LGHDT, CDR2 YNNKEL (reference sequence). The V and J ends lost 4 bases and 5 bases respectively, with 14 bases between them. The CDR3 spells CASSRETGGTEAFF. As DNA, the CDR3 is TGTGCCAGCAGCCGTGAGACTGGTGGAACTGAAGCTTTCTTT.

V and J are TRBV9 and TRBJ2-5, with TRBD2 matching 7 bases. J was trimmed by 5 bases and V by 4 bases; bases with no gene match: 14. Germline CDR1 reads SGDLS; CDR2 reads YYNGEE. The CDR3 extends over 16 amino acids. Here the CDR3 reads CASSPNLAGEYETQYF. The CDR3 DNA follows: TGTGCCAGCAGCCCCAACCTGGCGGGGGAATATGAGACCCAGTACTTC.

The CDR3 bases are TGTGCCAGCAGTTACTCGAGTGAAGGAAACACCATATATTTT. The encoded protein is CASSYSSEGNTIYF. V usage is TRBV6-6 and J usage is TRBJ1-3; D not resolved. Germline values: CDR1 MNHNY, CDR2 SVGAGI (reference sequence). V was cut by 0 bases and J by 4 bases, with 7 bases left in between. CDR3 length: 14 residues.

This clone appeared a single time. V and J are TRBV15 and TRBJ2-1; TRBD1 agrees at 10 bases. The ends lost 3 bases at V and 14 bases at J; junction bases unmatched: 7. The CDR3 totals 13 residues. From germline, CDR1 is LNHNV and CDR2 YYDKDF (reference sequence). The CDR3 sequence is CATSRARGTGEFF. CDR3 bases: TGTGCCACCAGCAGGGCCCGGGGGACAGGGGAGTTCTTC.

This chain joins TRBV10-3 and TRBJ1-1, with D possibly being TRBD1 (6 bases). Trimming stripped 4 bases from V and 7 bases from J, with 13 bases between. CDR3 length equals 13 residues. Germline V CDR1 and CDR2: ENHRY, SYGVKD. DNA for the CDR3: TGTGCCATCAGTGCCCCGGACAGCCATGAAGCTTTCTTT. Translation: CAISAPDSHEAFF.

The V call is TRBV2, the J call TRBJ1-1, with unresolved D. The germline CDR1 and CDR2 sequences are SNHLY and FYNNEI. Trimming left V 5 bases short and J 8 bases short, with 9 bases between. The CDR3 is 11 residues long. In DNA form, the CDR3 reads TGTGCCAGCAGTCCCGCCGGGGAAGCTTTCTTT. Residues: CASSPAGEAFF.

The chain employs TRBV9 and TRBJ1-1; 7 positions agree with TRBD1. Germline lookup yields CDR1 SGDLS and CDR2 YYNGEE. The CDR3 sequence is 15 residues long. With V trimmed by 3 bases and J by 4 bases, 9 bases remained unmatched. The CDR3 spells CASSAGPSGGTEAFF. The CDR3 DNA follows: TGTGCCAGCAGCGCTGGACCATCAGGGGGCACTGAAGCTTTCTTT.

The chain uses TRBV9 and TRBJ2-1, with 14 bases matching TRBD2. Germline CDR1 reads SGDLS; CDR2 reads YYNGEE. This CDR3 has 15 residues. V trimming: 2 bases; J trimming: 8 bases; junction bases outside the gene matches: 3. The CDR3 spells CASSVGTSGGYEQFF. The DNA for the CDR3 is TGTGCCAGCAGCGTCGGGACTAGCGGGGGATATGAGCAGTTCTTC.

J is TRBJ2-3 and V is TRBV28, with 8 bases identical to TRBD2. Germline-derived CDR1 and CDR2 are MDHEN and SYDVKM. The CDR3 spans 15 residues. V was pared by 7 bases and J by 3 bases, with 9 bases of the junction left unmatched. The CDR3 loop is CASTDSGDITDTQYF. DNA for the CDR3: TGTGCCAGCACGGATAGCGGGGATATTACAGATACGCAGTATTTT.

This clone came up once. The rearrangement links TRBV25-1 to TRBJ1-2, with a tentative D call TRBD1 (5 bases). CDR1 and CDR2 from the germline V gene are MGHDK and SYGVNS. There are 14 residues in the CDR3. Trimming took off 3 bases at V and 8 bases at J, with 16 bases between the two ends. CDR3 sequence reads: CASSDSASGGGYTF. The CDR3 DNA reads as TGTGCCAGCAGTGACTCGGCTTCCGGGGGAGGCTACACCTTC.

The chain recombines TRBV18 with TRBJ2-2; D unclear. This CDR3 is 13 amino acids long. Germline CDR1 reads KGHSH; CDR2 reads LQKENI. V was shortened by 3 bases and J by 6 bases, with 8 bases between the two germline ends. The CDR3 loop is CASSPSLPGELFF. For the CDR3, the DNA is TGTGCCAGCTCACCGAGCCTGCCCGGGGAGCTGTTTTTT.